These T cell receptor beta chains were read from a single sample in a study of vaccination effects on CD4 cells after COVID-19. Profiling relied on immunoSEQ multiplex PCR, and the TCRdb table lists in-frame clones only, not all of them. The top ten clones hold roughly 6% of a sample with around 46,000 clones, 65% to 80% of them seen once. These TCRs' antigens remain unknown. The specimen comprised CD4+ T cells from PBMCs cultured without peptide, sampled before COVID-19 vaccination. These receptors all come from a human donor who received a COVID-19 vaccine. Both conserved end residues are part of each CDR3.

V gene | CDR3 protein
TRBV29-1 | CSVGTGAGKTQYF
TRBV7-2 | CASSLPGNQPQHF
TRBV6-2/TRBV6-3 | CASSYRVGNYGYTF
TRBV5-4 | CASSLGGGRTEAFF
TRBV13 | CASSIYRGLAGGFTRTDTQYF
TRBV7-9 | CASSLPGQRKAFF
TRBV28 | CASSLLPGGQNQPQHF
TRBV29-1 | CSVLRNDYGYTF
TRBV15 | CATGWDTTRAGANVLTF
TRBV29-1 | CSVEAWGGTGASGANVLTF
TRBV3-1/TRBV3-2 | CASSQERGQPQHF
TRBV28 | CASCTQGLYEQYF
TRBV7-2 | CASSVQGNEQFF
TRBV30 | CAWSGSGGYTGELFF
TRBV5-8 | CASSFRYEQYF
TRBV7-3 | CASSPRVAGGPDTQYF
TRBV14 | CASSQANRDTQYF
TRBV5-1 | CASSGEAGTETQYF
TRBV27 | CASSSTGVGGGYTF
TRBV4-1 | CASSQDRTGAGGYTF
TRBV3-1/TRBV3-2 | CASSPNRGDTEAFF
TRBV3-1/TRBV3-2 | CASSQGPSYEQYF
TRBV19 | CASSRQMNTEAFF
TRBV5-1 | CASSWDRGRGTGELFF
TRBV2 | CASSARDSPYGYTF
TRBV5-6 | CASSGRGSEKLFF
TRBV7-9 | CASSLGGLGYTF
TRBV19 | CASRESGGGSQPQHF
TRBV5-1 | CASSLEGYGYTF
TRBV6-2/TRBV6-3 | CASSYERETGTATGAFF